These T cell receptor beta chains were read from a single sample in a study of a mutant IDH1 vaccine in newly diagnosed glioma. Their antigen targets remain unknown. The repertoire was sequenced with immunoSEQ multiplex PCR; TCRdb's copy has only in-frame clones and lacks some. Of about 58,000 clones listed, about 86% are singletons. This specimen was PBMCs, taken from a glioma patient whose treatment included an IDH1 peptide vaccine. These receptor sequences come from a woman in her forties or fifties with glioma. The CDR3 runs from the conserved cysteine through the conserved F or W. The D gene is left open where the match is weak. Part of the rows lack a size; the others show once, few, many or a class for expanded clones.

j_call | v_call | d_call | cdr3_length | clone_size | cdr3_aa | cdr3_nt
TRBJ2-3 | TRBV5-1 | . | 14 | . | CASSSDSNTDTQYF | TGCGCCAGCAGCTCAGACAGTAACACAGATACGCAGTATTTT
TRBJ1-3 | TRBV7-2 | TRBD1 | 17 | . | CASSSGQGAWSGNTIYF | TGTGCCAGCAGCTCTGGACAGGGGGCTTGGTCTGGAAACACCATATATTTT
TRBJ2-3 | TRBV2 | TRBD2 | 15 | . | CASRELAGGMDTQYF | TGTGCCAGCAGGGAACTAGCGGGGGGAATGGATACGCAGTATTTT
TRBJ2-2 | TRBV9 | . | 17 | . | CASSVSRLTGDTGELFF | TGTGCCAGCAGCGTTAGTCGTCTAACCGGGGACACCGGGGAGCTGTTTTTT
TRBJ2-5 | TRBV7-2 | TRBD2 | 16 | . | CASSRSSGGAQETQYF | TGTGCCAGCAGCCGGTCTAGCGGGGGGGCCCAAGAGACCCAGTACTTC
TRBJ1-2 | TRBV11-1 | . | 14 | . | CASSPGGANYGYTF | TGTGCCAGCAGCCCCGGTGGGGCTAACTATGGCTACACCTTC
TRBJ1-2 | TRBV2 | . | 14 | . | CASSPEGSPYGYTF | TGTGCCAGCAGCCCCGAGGGATCCCCTTATGGCTACACCTTC
TRBJ1-1 | TRBV5-1 | TRBD1 | 15 | . | CASSTRQGGDTEAFF | TGCGCCAGCAGCACTCGACAGGGGGGTGACACTGAAGCTTTCTTT
TRBJ1-5 | TRBV7-8 | TRBD1 | 17 | . | CASSRRTGTGGNQPQHF | TGTGCCAGCAGCCGAAGGACAGGGACGGGAGGCAATCAGCCCCAGCATTTT
TRBJ2-7 | TRBV7-9 | TRBD2 | 14 | . | CASSLATAGWVQYF | TGTGCCAGCAGCTTAGCTACAGCGGGGTGGGTACAGTACTTC
TRBJ1-2 | TRBV19 | . | 14 | . | CASSHLGPSYGYTF | TGTGCCAGTAGTCATTTAGGACCTTCCTATGGCTACACCTTC
TRBJ1-5 | TRBV6-1 | TRBD1 | 17 | . | CASSAGTGGGIFQPQHF | TGTGCCAGCAGTGCAGGGACAGGAGGGGGGATATTTCAGCCCCAGCATTTT
TRBJ2-7 | TRBV7-2 | . | 14 | . | CASSLMRGTYEQYF | TGTGCCAGCAGCTTAATGAGAGGAACCTACGAGCAGTACTTC
TRBJ2-7 | TRBV27 | . | 16 | . | CASSPRVMGVSYEQYF | TGTGCCAGCAGTCCCCGGGTGATGGGGGTCTCCTACGAGCAGTACTTC
TRBJ2-1 | TRBV6-4 | . | 12 | . | CASSGPGNEQFF | TGTGCCAGCAGTGGGCCAGGTAATGAGCAGTTCTTC
TRBJ1-2 | TRBV27 | . | 13 | . | CASRPARADGYTF | TGTGCCAGCAGACCAGCCCGGGCGGATGGCTACACCTTC
TRBJ2-7 | TRBV11-3 | TRBD2 | 15 | . | CASSPGGASSYEQYF | TGTGCCAGCAGCCCCGGGGGGGCTTCTTCCTACGAGCAGTACTTC
TRBJ2-7 | TRBV27 | TRBD1 | 12 | once | CASRGQGNEQYF | TGTGCCAGTCGGGGACAGGGGAACGAGCAGTACTTC
TRBJ2-3 | TRBV4-2 | TRBD2 | 16 | . | CASSQDSSGGADTQYF | TGTGCCAGCAGCCAAGATAGCAGCGGGGGGGCAGATACGCAGTATTTT
TRBJ2-5 | TRBV6-6 | TRBD2 | 15 | . | CAAQKRAGGQETQYF | TGTGCCGCCCAGAAACGGGCGGGGGGCCAAGAGACCCAGTACTTC
TRBJ2-7 | TRBV5-4 | . | 19 | . | CASSPGQVRRGSGSYEQYF | TGTGCCAGCAGCCCCGGCCAAGTCAGACGCGGGTCTGGCTCCTACGAGCAGTACTTC
TRBJ1-2 | TRBV7-9 | . | 13 | . | CASSLEWNYGYTF | TGTGCCAGCAGCTTAGAGTGGAACTATGGCTACACCTTC
TRBJ1-6 | TRBV19 | TRBD1 | 15 | few | CASRRTGIGNSPLHF | TGTGCCAGTAGGAGGACAGGGATTGGTAATTCACCCCTCCACTTT
TRBJ1-2 | TRBV10-3 | TRBD1 | 12 | . | CATTGGNYGYTF | TGTGCCACAACAGGGGGTAATTATGGCTACACCTTC
TRBJ2-1 | TRBV7-9 | TRBD1 | 17 | . | CASSFGRQGVFYNEQFF | TGTGCCAGCAGCTTCGGGAGACAGGGGGTTTTTTACAATGAGCAGTTCTTC
TRBJ1-3 | TRBV15 | . | 15 | . | CATSRDRSSGNTIYF | TGTGCCACCAGCAGAGATAGGAGCTCTGGAAACACCATATATTTT
TRBJ2-1 | TRBV9 | TRBD2 | 17 | . | CASSRGLAGNPYNEQFF | TGTGCCAGCAGTAGGGGACTAGCGGGGAACCCCTACAATGAGCAGTTCTTC
TRBJ2-5 | TRBV7-9 | TRBD1 | 18 | . | CASSRGTGGEPYQETQYF | TGTGCCAGCAGCCGAGGGACAGGGGGCGAACCATACCAAGAGACCCAGTACTTC
TRBJ1-5 | TRBV5-6 | . | 15 | . | CASSLFQGGNQPQHF | TGTGCCAGCAGCTTGTTTCAGGGTGGCAATCAGCCCCAGCATTTT
TRBJ2-3 | TRBV5-8 | . | 14 | . | CASSPWSGPDTQYF | TGTGCCAGCAGTCCATGGTCAGGGCCAGATACGCAGTATTTT
TRBJ1-5 | TRBV6-1 | . | 14 | . | CASRTGFGNQPQHF | TGTGCCAGCAGAACAGGCTTTGGGAATCAGCCCCAGCATTTT
TRBJ1-5 | TRBV5-5 | . | 14 | . | CASSFHDGDQPQHF | TGTGCCAGCAGCTTTCATGACGGGGATCAGCCCCAGCATTTT
TRBJ2-7 | TRBV5-1 | . | 11 | . | CASSFRGEQYF | TGCGCCAGCAGCTTTAGAGGCGAGCAGTACTTC
TRBJ2-7 | TRBV5-5 | . | 14 | once | CASSSGPGYYEQYF | TGTGCCAGCAGCTCGGGGCCCGGGTACTACGAGCAGTACTTC
TRBJ2-2 | TRBV2 | TRBD1 | 15 | . | CASSAGQGVNGELFF | TGTGCCAGCAGTGCGGGACAGGGAGTGAACGGGGAGCTGTTTTTT
TRBJ2-1 | TRBV19 | TRBD2 | 14 | . | CASSRQRGGREQFF | TGTGCCAGTAGTAGGCAGCGGGGGGGCCGTGAGCAGTTCTTC
TRBJ1-2 | TRBV6-5 | TRBD1 | 14 | . | CASSRDREASGYTF | TGTGCCAGCAGTCGGGACAGGGAAGCCTCTGGCTACACCTTC
TRBJ2-3 | TRBV7-3 | TRBD2 | 15 | . | CASSPTSGSTDTQYF | TGTGCCAGCAGCCCGACTAGCGGGAGCACAGATACGCAGTATTTT
TRBJ1-2 | TRBV6-5 | . | 14 | . | CASSYSTGNYGYTF | TGTGCCAGCAGTTACTCGACGGGTAACTATGGCTACACCTTC
TRBJ2-5 | TRBV30 | . | 13 | . | CAWGGLPQETQYF | TGTGCCTGGGGGGGGCTACCCCAAGAGACCCAGTACTTC
TRBJ1-5 | TRBV5-4 | . | 16 | . | CASSLAPADSNQPQHF | TGTGCCAGCAGCTTGGCCCCGGCTGATAGCAATCAGCCCCAGCATTTT
TRBJ1-2 | TRBV4-1 | TRBD1 | 14 | few | CASSQETGNLGYTF | TGCGCCAGCAGCCAAGAGACAGGGAATCTTGGCTACACCTTC
TRBJ1-3 | TRBV2 | TRBD1 | 17 | . | CASSEARTGGIGNTIYF | TGTGCCAGCAGTGAAGCGCGAACAGGGGGAATTGGAAACACCATATATTTT
TRBJ1-2 | TRBV25-1 | . | 13 | . | CASSDPGRLGYTF | TGTGCCAGCAGTGACCCGGGACGATTGGGCTACACCTTC
TRBJ1-6 | TRBV5-1 | TRBD1 | 15 | once | CASSSGQVDNSPLHF | TGCGCCAGCAGCTCGGGACAGGTCGATAATTCACCCCTCCACTTT
TRBJ1-3 | TRBV7-9 | . | 17 | . | CASSRDLTASSGNTIYF | TGTGCCAGCAGCCGAGACCTGACGGCCAGCTCTGGAAACACCATATATTTT
TRBJ1-4 | TRBV5-1 | . | 16 | . | CASTSQWGSYNEKLFF | TGCGCCAGCACATCCCAATGGGGTAGTTATAATGAAAAACTGTTTTTT
TRBJ1-1 | TRBV6-5 | . | 14 | few | CASSATAMNTEAFF | TGTGCCAGCAGTGCGACGGCGATGAACACTGAAGCTTTCTTT
TRBJ1-2 | TRBV29-1 | TRBD1 | 13 | . | CSVDRGLGYGYTF | TGCAGCGTAGACAGGGGGCTGGGCTATGGCTACACCTTC